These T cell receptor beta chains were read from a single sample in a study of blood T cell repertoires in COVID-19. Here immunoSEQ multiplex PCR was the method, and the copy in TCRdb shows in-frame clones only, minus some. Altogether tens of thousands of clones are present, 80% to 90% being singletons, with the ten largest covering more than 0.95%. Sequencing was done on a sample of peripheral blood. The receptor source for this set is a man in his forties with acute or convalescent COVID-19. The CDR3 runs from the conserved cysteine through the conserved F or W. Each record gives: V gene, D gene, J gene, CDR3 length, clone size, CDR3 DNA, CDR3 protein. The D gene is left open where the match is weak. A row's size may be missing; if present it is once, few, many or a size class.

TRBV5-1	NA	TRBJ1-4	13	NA	TGCGCCAGCAGCTTGGAGCTTGCTGAAAAACTGTTTTTT	CASSLELAEKLFF
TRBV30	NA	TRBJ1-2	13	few	TGTGCCTGGAGTGAGGGGCTCCGGAATGGCTACACCTTC	CAWSEGLRNGYTF
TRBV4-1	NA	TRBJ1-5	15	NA	TGCGCCAGCAGCCAAGAGGAAGAGACTAATCAGCCCCAGCATTTT	CASSQEEETNQPQHF
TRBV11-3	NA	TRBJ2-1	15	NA	TGTGCCAGCAGCTTAGCCTTGGACAGCTACAATGAGCAGTTCTTC	CASSLALDSYNEQFF
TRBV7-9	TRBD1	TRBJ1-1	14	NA	TGTGCCAGCAGCACGGGACAGTCCCACCATGAAGCTTTCTTT	CASSTGQSHHEAFF
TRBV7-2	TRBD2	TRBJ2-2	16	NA	TGTGCCAGCAGCTCCAGACTAGCGGGGGGTCCCGGGGAGCTGTTTTTT	CASSSRLAGGPGELFF
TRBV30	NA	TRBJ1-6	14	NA	TGTGCCTGGAGCTCATACAGGGCGGATTCACCCCTCCACTTT	CAWSSYRADSPLHF
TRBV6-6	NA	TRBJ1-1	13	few	TGTGCCAGCTCGGAGGGGCAGAACACTGAAGCTTTCTTT	CASSEGQNTEAFF
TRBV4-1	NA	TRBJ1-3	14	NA	TGCGCCAGCAGCGGGACATCATCTGGAAACACCATATATTTT	CASSGTSSGNTIYF
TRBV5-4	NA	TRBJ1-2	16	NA	TGTGCCAGCAGCTTGGACAGGCGGCGTACCGACTATGGCTACACCTTC	CASSLDRRRTDYGYTF
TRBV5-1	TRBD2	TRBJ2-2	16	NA	TGCGCCAGCAGCTTGGTAGCGGGGGGGCCTACCGGGGAGCTGTTTTTT	CASSLVAGGPTGELFF